This is a list of T cell receptor beta chains from one sample in a study of T-cell reconstitution after alpha-beta-depleted transplantation in children. TCRdb passed the PCR reads through MiXCR, listing each CDR3 protein once. The repertoire holds around 87,000 distinct CDR3 sequences, with 7% to 9% as singletons. The material was PBMCs from the stem cell graft donor, obtained from the stem cell graft. The receptors shown here come from a human donor who donated a stem cell graft to a child with congenital amegakaryocytic thrombocytopenia. Both conserved end residues are part of each CDR3. Each record gives: D gene, clone size, V gene, J gene, CDR3 DNA, CDR3 protein. A D gene is named only where the DNA matches it firmly. Clone size is not always given. Where it is, it says once, few, many or a class for expanded clones.

.	many	TRBV5-6	TRBJ1-5	TGTGCCAGCAGCTTGCTCAATCAGCCCCAGCATTTT	CASSLLNQPQHF
.	many	TRBV29-1	TRBJ2-1	TGCAGCGTTACCGGTGAGCAGTTCTTC	CSVTGEQFF
TRBD1	many	TRBV5-1	TRBJ1-1	TGCGCCAGCAGCTTGGCCCCCGACAGGGACTCTGAAGCTTTCTTT	CASSLAPDRDSEAFF
TRBD2	.	TRBV20-1	TRBJ2-1	TGCTGTGCTGGGGCGACTAGCGGGGGCCGTTATGGGAATGAGCAGTTCTTC	CCAGATSGGRYGNEQFF
TRBD1	many	TRBV7-9	TRBJ1-2	TGTGCCAGCAGCCACTACCGGACAGGAGGGAACTATGGCTACACCTTC	CASSHYRTGGNYGYTF
.	many	TRBV6-1	TRBJ1-2	TGTGCCAGCAGCCCCCATCTTGACGGGGAAGGCTACACCTTC	CASSPHLDGEGYTF
.	many	TRBV6-5	TRBJ2-7	TGTGCCAGCCTGTTACAGGCCGATGACGAGCAGTACTTC	CASLLQADDEQYF
.	many	TRBV12-3/TRBV12-4	TRBJ1-4	TGTGCCAGCAGTCCCCAAACCGTGTTTTTT	CASSPQTVFF
.	many	TRBV12-3/TRBV12-4	TRBJ2-5	TGTGCCAGCAGTTTGGGAGAGGCAGAGACCCAGTACTTC	CASSLGEAETQYF
TRBD2	many	TRBV16	TRBJ2-1	TGTGCCAGCAGTCGACGGACTAGCGGGAGGCTTCCCCCCGAGCAGTTCTTC	CASSRRTSGRLPPEQFF
.	many	TRBV29-1	TRBJ1-1	TGCAGCGTTGAAGATCCGGGGGTGAACACTGAAGCTTTCTTT	CSVEDPGVNTEAFF